Below are 19 T cell receptor beta chains sequenced from a single sample in a study of CD8 T cells in ankylosing spondylitis. TCRdb reprocessed the 5' RACE reads with MiXCR, giving one entry per CDR3 protein. The data show 190,000 or so distinct CDR3 sequences, 9.5% to 15% seen once. The sequencing input was blood, either unsorted or a sorted T cell fraction (not recorded which). All receptors derive from a male donor with ankylosing spondylitis or in good health (not recorded which).

This clonotype was counted many times. J is TRBJ2-7 and V is TRBV4-1; the match to TRBD2 covers 7 bases. The CDR3 spans 14 residues. J gave up 5 bases and V 0 bases, and 4 bases lay outside the gene matches. Germline CDR1 and CDR2: MGHRA and YSYEKL. CDR3 sequence reads: CASSQDGLENEQYF. The CDR3 nucleotides read TGCGCCAGCAGCCAAGACGGACTAGAAAACGAGCAGTACTTC.

This clonotype was counted at least ten times. The V call is TRBV20-1, the J call TRBJ1-2; 7 bases line up with TRBD1. CDR3 length: 14 residues. With V trimmed by 5 bases and J by 5 bases, 11 bases remained unmatched. Germline CDR1 is DFQATT and CDR2 is SNEGSKA (reference sequence). This chain's CDR3 is CSAHDRDAGYGYTF. As DNA, the CDR3 is TGCAGTGCTCATGACAGGGACGCTGGTTATGGCTACACCTTC.

This clonotype showed up just a few times. This sequence joins TRBV25-1 and TRBJ2-7; D unclear. Germline V lookup: CDR1 MGHDK, CDR2 SYGVNS. The CDR3 sequence is 12 residues long. The ends were cut back, 4 bases at V and 4 bases at J, with 8 bases in the middle. The CDR3 protein is CASSVYTYEQYF. The CDR3 DNA follows: TGTGCCAGCAGTGTTTACACGTACGAGCAGTACTTC.

The chain uses TRBV29-1 and TRBJ1-2; D is ambiguous. Germline CDR1 is SQVTM and CDR2 is ANQGSEA. V lost 4 bases and J lost 1, with 10 bases in between. The CDR3 totals 13 residues. The CDR3 DNA sequence: TGCAGCGTTGGAACAGACTATAACTATGGCTACACCTTC. Encoded protein: CSVGTDYNYGYTF. Supplemented by reference TRBV29-1 and TRBJ1-2, the full variable domain reads SAVISQKPSRDICQRGTSLTIQCQVDSQVTMMFWYRQQPGQSLTLIATANQGSEATYESGFVIDKFPISRPNLTFSTLTVSNMSPEDSSIYLCSVGTDYNYGYTFGSGTRLTVV.

This chain links TRBV6-1 with TRBJ2-2; 7 positions match TRBD2. This CDR3 comprises 13 residues. With 8 bases clipped from V and 6 bases from J, the junction kept 6 bases outside the gene matches. Per germline, CDR1 MNHNS and CDR2 SASEGT. CDR3 nucleotides: TGTGCCAGCTGGGGGGGGTCGGCCGGGGAGCTGTTTTTT. Translation: CASWGGSAGELFF.

The chain couples TRBV7-2 to TRBJ2-5; D call uncertain. This CDR3 comprises 11 residues. The V end lost 3 bases, the J end lost 7 bases, and 6 bases lay between the germline ends. Germline loops: CDR1 SGHTA, CDR2 FQGNSA. CDR3 residues: CASSLTTTQYF. For the CDR3, the DNA is TGTGCCAGCAGCTTGACGACGACCCAGTACTTC.

CDR3 sequence (DNA): TGTGCCAGCAGGCCTCCGGGGGTGGCAGATACGCAGTATTTT. This codes for CASRPPGVADTQYF. The rearrangement uses TRBV27 and TRBJ2-3; tentative D call: TRBD2 (6 bases). V shed 6 bases and J shed 4 bases, with 14 bases lying between them. The CDR3 has 14 residues. The germline gives CDR1 MNHEY, CDR2 SMNVEV (reference sequence).

V and J are TRBV4-1 and TRBJ2-1; 9 bases map to TRBD2. Germline V gene lookup returns CDR1 MGHRA and CDR2 YSYEKL. This CDR3 is 17 amino acids long. The V segment lost 0 bases and the J segment 5 bases; nucleotides outside the gene matches: 8. CDR3 amino acids: CASSQDQASGNHNEQFF. CDR3 nucleotides: TGCGCCAGCAGCCAAGATCAAGCTAGCGGGAACCACAATGAGCAGTTCTTC.

The gene calls are TRBV5-1 and TRBJ1-1, with D perhaps TRBD1 (5 bases). The length of the CDR3 is 14 residues. Germline V gene lookup returns CDR1 SGHRS and CDR2 YFSETQ. The ends were cut back, 5 bases at V and 2 bases at J, with 13 bases in the middle. This chain's CDR3 is CASRGGWDNTEAFF. CDR3 in DNA: TGCGCCAGCAGGGGGGGGTGGGATAACACTGAAGCTTTCTTT.

This clonotype has a count of ten or more. The J gene is TRBJ1-2, the V gene TRBV5-6; the D gene is possibly TRBD1 (5 bases). Between the trimmed V and J ends, which lost 4 bases and 3 bases, there was a span of 13 bases. Germline-derived CDR1 and CDR2 are SGHDT and YYEEEE. The CDR3 sequence is 14 residues long. In DNA form, the CDR3 reads TGTGCCAGCAGCCCCTCGGGGGTGGACTATGGCTACACCTTC. It specifies CASSPSGVDYGYTF.

This clonotype was counted between two and nine times. J is TRBJ1-1 and V is TRBV7-9; D is possibly TRBD1 (5 bases). From germline, CDR1 is SEHNR and CDR2 FQNEAQ (reference sequence). The CDR3 loop spans 12 amino acids. The ends were cut back, 3 bases at V and 4 bases at J, with 6 bases in the middle. CDR3 amino acids: CASSFQGTEAFF. In DNA, the CDR3 is TGTGCCAGCAGCTTTCAGGGCACTGAAGCTTTCTTT. The whole variable domain, remainder taken from reference TRBV7-9 and TRBJ1-1, is DTGVSQNPRHKITKRGQNVTFRCDPISEHNRLYWYRQTLGQGPEFLTYFQNEAQLEKSRLLSDRFSAERPKGSFSTLEIQRTEQGDSAMYLCASSFQGTEAFFGQGTRLTVV.

This clonotype was observed a handful of times. The chain combines TRBV2 with TRBJ1-6; the D is unclear. The germline V and J ends were trimmed by 10 bases and 4 bases, with 14 bases remaining between them. Germline CDR1 SNHLY, CDR2 FYNNEI. The CDR3 length is 14 residues. CDR3 DNA: TGTGCCACCTCGAGGACGGATTATAATTCACCCCTCCACTTT. It yields the protein CATSRTDYNSPLHF.

This clonotype appeared a few times. This chain links TRBV27 with TRBJ2-7, with 11 bases identical to TRBD2. This CDR3 has 15 amino acids. The V segment lost 2 bases and the J segment 4 bases; nucleotides outside the gene matches: 4. CDR1 and CDR2 (germline): MNHEY, SMNVEV (reference sequence). CDR3 nucleotide sequence: TGTGCCAGCAGTTTAATAGCGGGAGGGTATTACGAGCAGTACTTC. This encodes CASSLIAGGYYEQYF.

This clonotype was detected only a few times. J is TRBJ1-2 and V is TRBV29-1, with D perhaps TRBD1 (6 bases). The CDR3 has 15 amino acids. Trimming removed 3 bases from V and 0 bases from J, with 14 bases in between. CDR1 and CDR2 (germline): SQVTM, ANQGSEA. CDR3 sequence: CSVETGQYPNYGYTF. CDR3 DNA: TGCAGCGTTGAGACCGGACAGTACCCTAACTATGGCTACACCTTC. Full variable domain (rest looked up from reference TRBV29-1 and TRBJ1-2): SAVISQKPSRDICQRGTSLTIQCQVDSQVTMMFWYRQQPGQSLTLIATANQGSEATYESGFVIDKFPISRPNLTFSTLTVSNMSPEDSSIYLCSVETGQYPNYGYTFGSGTRLTVV.

This clonotype has a handful of counts. The gene calls are TRBV12-3 or TRBV12-4 and TRBJ2-7; no clear D gene. The CDR3 has 12 residues. Trimming took off 3 bases at V and 2 bases at J, with 5 bases between the two ends. In DNA, the CDR3 is TGTGCCAGCAGTTTCTCCACCTACGAGCAGTACTTC. This gives the protein CASSFSTYEQYF.

The sample holds a few counts of this clonotype. The chain combines TRBV5-1 with TRBJ2-7, with 10 positions matching TRBD1. The CDR3 extends over 14 amino acids. Looked up from germline, CDR1 is SGHRS and CDR2 is YFSETQ. J gave up 5 bases and V 3 bases, and 5 bases lay outside the gene matches. The chain's CDR3 is CASSSGQGSHEQYF. The CDR3 nucleotides read TGCGCCAGCAGCTCGGGACAGGGGTCCCACGAGCAGTACTTC.

V is TRBV12-3 or TRBV12-4 and J is TRBJ2-5; TRBD2 matches 8 bases. V shed 6 bases and J 5 bases; nucleotides not matched to a gene: 8. This CDR3 contains 14 residues. In DNA, the CDR3 is TGTGCCAGCAGACCCTTTAGCGGGAACGAGACCCAGTACTTC. This sequence encodes CASRPFSGNETQYF.

The chain combines TRBV12-3 or TRBV12-4 with TRBJ2-1, with a possible D match to TRBD2 (6 bases). V was shortened by 1 base and J by 6 bases, with 10 bases between the two germline ends. This CDR3 is 14 amino acids long. The CDR3 nucleotides are TGTGCCAGCAGTTTAGGGCCAGCGGGCAATGAGCAGTTCTTC. It codes for CASSLGPAGNEQFF.

The chain uses TRBV27 and TRBJ2-1, with TRBD2 identical over 9 bases. Germline CDR1 and CDR2: MNHEY and SMNVEV (reference sequence). The ends lost 3 bases at V and 7 bases at J; junction bases unmatched: 4. The CDR3 covers 14 residues. In DNA, the CDR3 is TGTGCCAGCAGTTTGGGACTAGCTCAAAATGAGCAGTTCTTC. This translates into CASSLGLAQNEQFF.